This TCR beta chain derives from a study of human versus mouse CDR3 diversity and MHC coevolution. Notes on the study in general: iCHAO1 estimated the human TCR beta repertoire at about 1.6 million clonotypes.

With respect to this clone: Its antigen remains unidentified.

Measured with immunoSEQ multiplex PCR; TCRdb has only the in-frame clones, and not every one. The data contain tens of thousands of clones, 93% of them seen just once; the ten biggest clones take up roughly 1.3%. The length of the CDR3 is 14 residues. The germline V gene encodes CDR1 SGHNT and CDR2 YYREEE (reference sequence). The V end was cut by 4 bases, the J end by 2 bases, with 7 bases between. The sequence was collected from a person between 25 and 70 years old in good health. Sequencing was carried out using naive CD4+ T cells from blood. Subset in this sample: CD45RO-negative CD62L-positive naive CD4 T cells. The chain joins TRBV5-4 to TRBJ2-6; a weak D match, TRBD2 (6 bases). The CDR3 region is CASSRETGANVLTF. The CDR3 nucleotides read TGTGCCAGCAGCCGGGAGACTGGGGCCAACGTCCTGACTTTC.